Listed below are T cell receptor beta chains from one sample, sequenced in a study of blood T cell repertoires in COVID-19. Assay: immunoSEQ multiplex PCR; the TCRdb copy retains only in-frame clones and omits some. Of approximately 35,000 clones listed, about 90% are singletons. Sequencing was carried out using peripheral blood. The receptors originated from a human donor with active COVID-19. The donor label of this sample is uncertain. CDR3s include the opening cysteine and the closing phenylalanine or tryptophan. Each record gives: CDR3 protein, V gene, D gene, J gene. A D gene is named only where the DNA matches it firmly.

CDR3: CASSYELYEQYF; V: TRBV6-6; D: -; J: TRBJ2-7
CDR3: CASTPWGQGTGYTF; V: TRBV19; D: TRBD1; J: TRBJ1-2
CDR3: CASSEAVGLNTGELFF; V: TRBV2; D: -; J: TRBJ2-2
CDR3: CASSLAGGGARETQYF; V: TRBV7-9; D: TRBD2; J: TRBJ2-5
CDR3: CASNEGWGGYNEQFF; V: TRBV19; D: TRBD2; J: TRBJ2-1
CDR3: CASRRQIPYEQYF; V: TRBV28; D: -; J: TRBJ2-7
CDR3: CASSLMATGELFF; V: TRBV5-4; D: -; J: TRBJ2-2
CDR3: CASGLAQGRLYEQYF; V: TRBV12-5; D: -; J: TRBJ2-7
CDR3: CASSYVGIVNGELFF; V: TRBV6-2/TRBV6-3; D: -; J: TRBJ2-2
CDR3: CASRDRETNEKLFF; V: TRBV19; D: -; J: TRBJ1-4
CDR3: CASSGAAANYGYTF; V: TRBV10-1; D: -; J: TRBJ1-2
CDR3: CASRRDISYGYTF; V: TRBV12-3/TRBV12-4; D: -; J: TRBJ1-2
CDR3: CSVESDRGIGYTF; V: TRBV29-1; D: TRBD1; J: TRBJ1-2
CDR3: CASSSLGTGGEDTQYF; V: TRBV7-2; D: TRBD2; J: TRBJ2-3
CDR3: CASSPQGAGGNTIYF; V: TRBV18; D: TRBD1; J: TRBJ1-3